Sequencing of this T cell receptor beta chain was carried out in a study of T-cell memory formation after mild COVID-19. TCRdb used MiXCR to reprocess the 5' RACE reads, holding one entry per CDR3 protein. The sample consists of about 610,000 distinct CDR3 sequences, 15% to 20% of them appearing once. The CDR3 length is 13 residues. CDR1 and CDR2 (germline): LGHDT, YNNKEL (reference sequence). Trimming pared 3 bases from V and 8 bases from J, leaving 13 bases between. Broader study findings: Memory sampled before infection contained some responding clones, suggesting cross-reactive memory joined.

A note on this clonotype: Antigen: not known.

The V and J genes are TRBV3-1 and TRBJ1-2; D is possibly TRBD1 (6 bases). The TCR was taken from an adult woman who had mild COVID-19 (a few samples of this study predate the infection). Cell type and time point are not known. Material: PBMCs or a T cell subset sorted from them (not recorded which). CDR3 region: CASSQLGARGYTF. DNA for the CDR3: TGTGCCAGCAGCCAGCTGGGGGCGAGAGGCTACACCTTC.